Detailed here is one T cell receptor (beta chain). These data belong to a study of blood T cell repertoires in COVID-19. Study-wide context: Sources were T cells, B-cell-depleted T cells, or PBMCs; the material itself was cDNA or gDNA.

The V gene's germline CDR1 is MDHEN and CDR2 SYDVKM. The CDR3 contains 15 residues. V was trimmed by 5 bases and J by 6 bases, leaving 18 bases between them. This table comes from immunoSEQ multiplex PCR, and its TCRdb copy is limited to in-frame clones, with some not included. The sample includes fewer than 200,000 clones, more than 65% of them seen just once. What was sequenced was PBMCs or T cells enriched from blood (not recorded which). The TCR sequence derives from a man in his sixties who had recovered from COVID-19. The chain employs TRBV28 and TRBJ2-3; a possible D gene is TRBD2 (6 bases). CDR3 bases: TGTGCCAGCAGTGCCGGTGGGACTCCCAGGGATACGCAGTATTTT. This translates into CASSAGGTPRDTQYF.